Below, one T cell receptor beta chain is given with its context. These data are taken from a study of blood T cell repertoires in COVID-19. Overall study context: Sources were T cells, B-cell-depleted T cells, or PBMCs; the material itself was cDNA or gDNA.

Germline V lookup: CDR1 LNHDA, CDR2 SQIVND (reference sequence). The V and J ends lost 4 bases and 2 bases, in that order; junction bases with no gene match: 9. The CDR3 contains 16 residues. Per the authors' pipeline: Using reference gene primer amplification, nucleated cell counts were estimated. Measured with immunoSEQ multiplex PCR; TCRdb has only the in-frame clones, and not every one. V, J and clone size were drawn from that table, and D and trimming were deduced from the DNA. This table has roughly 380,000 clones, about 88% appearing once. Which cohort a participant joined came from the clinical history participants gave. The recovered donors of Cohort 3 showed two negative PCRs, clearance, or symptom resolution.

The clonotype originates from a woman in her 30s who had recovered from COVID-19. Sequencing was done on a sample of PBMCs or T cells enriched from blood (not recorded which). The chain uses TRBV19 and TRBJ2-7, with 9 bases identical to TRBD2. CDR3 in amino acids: CASSTSPAGGAYEQYF. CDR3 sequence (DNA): TGTGCCAGTAGTACGTCCCCAGCGGGGGGAGCCTACGAGCAGTACTTC.